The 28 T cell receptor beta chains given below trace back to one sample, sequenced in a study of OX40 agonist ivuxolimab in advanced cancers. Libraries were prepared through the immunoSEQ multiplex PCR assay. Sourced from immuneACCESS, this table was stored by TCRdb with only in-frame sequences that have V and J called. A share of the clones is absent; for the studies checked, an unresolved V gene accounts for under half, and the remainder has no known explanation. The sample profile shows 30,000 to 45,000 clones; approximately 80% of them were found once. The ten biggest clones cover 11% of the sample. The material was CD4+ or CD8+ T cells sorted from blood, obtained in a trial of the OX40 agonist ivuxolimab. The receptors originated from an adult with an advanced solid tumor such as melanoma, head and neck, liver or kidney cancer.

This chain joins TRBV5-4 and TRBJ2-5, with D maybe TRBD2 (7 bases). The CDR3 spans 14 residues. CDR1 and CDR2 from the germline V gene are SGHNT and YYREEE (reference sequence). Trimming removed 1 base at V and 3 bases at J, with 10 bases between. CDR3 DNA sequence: TGTGCCAGCAGCTTGTTAGGGGGGGAAGAGACCCAGTACTTC. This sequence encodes CASSLLGGEETQYF.

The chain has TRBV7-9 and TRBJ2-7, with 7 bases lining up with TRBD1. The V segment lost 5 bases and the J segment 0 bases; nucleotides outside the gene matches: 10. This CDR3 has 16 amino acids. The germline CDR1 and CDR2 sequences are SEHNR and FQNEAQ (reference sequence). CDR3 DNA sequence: TGTGCCAGCAGCCGAACCGGGACAGAAAGCTCCTACGAGCAGTACTTC. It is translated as CASSRTGTESSYEQYF.

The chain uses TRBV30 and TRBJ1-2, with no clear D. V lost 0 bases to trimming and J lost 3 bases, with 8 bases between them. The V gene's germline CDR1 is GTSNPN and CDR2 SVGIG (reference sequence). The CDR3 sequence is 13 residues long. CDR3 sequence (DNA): TGTGCCTGGAGTGTCCAGGCCGACTATGGCTACACCTTC. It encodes CAWSVQADYGYTF.

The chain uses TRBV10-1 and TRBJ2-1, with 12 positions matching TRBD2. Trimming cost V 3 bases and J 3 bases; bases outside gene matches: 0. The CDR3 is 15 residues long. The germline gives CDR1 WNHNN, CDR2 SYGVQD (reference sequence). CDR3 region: CASSELAGGYNEQFF. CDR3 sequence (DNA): TGCGCCAGCAGTGAACTAGCGGGGGGCTACAATGAGCAGTTCTTC.

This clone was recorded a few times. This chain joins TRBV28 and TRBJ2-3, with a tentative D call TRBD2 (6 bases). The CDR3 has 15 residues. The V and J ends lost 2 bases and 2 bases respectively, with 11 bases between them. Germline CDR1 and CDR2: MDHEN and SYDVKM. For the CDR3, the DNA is TGTGCCAGCAGTTTACCTAGCGAACTCACAGATACGCAGTATTTT. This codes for CASSLPSELTDTQYF. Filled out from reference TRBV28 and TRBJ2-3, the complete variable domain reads DVKVTQSSRYLVKRTGEKVFLECVQDMDHENMFWYRQDPGLGLRLIYFSYDVKMKEKGDIPEGYSVSREKKERFSLILESASTNQTSMYLCASSLPSELTDTQYFGPGTRLTVL.

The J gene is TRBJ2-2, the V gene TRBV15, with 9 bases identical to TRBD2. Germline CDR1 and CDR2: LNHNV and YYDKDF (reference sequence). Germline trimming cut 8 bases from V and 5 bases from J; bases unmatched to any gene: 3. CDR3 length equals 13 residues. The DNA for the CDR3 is TGTGCCACCGCCGCGGGGGGGACCGGGGAGCTGTTTTTT. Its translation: CATAAGGTGELFF. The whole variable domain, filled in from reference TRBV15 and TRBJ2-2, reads DAMVIQNPRYQVTQFGKPVTLSCSQTLNHNVMYWYQQKSSQAPKLLFHYYDKDFNNEADTPDNFQSRRPNTSFCFLDIRSPGLGDTAMYLCATAAGGTGELFFGEGSRLTVL.

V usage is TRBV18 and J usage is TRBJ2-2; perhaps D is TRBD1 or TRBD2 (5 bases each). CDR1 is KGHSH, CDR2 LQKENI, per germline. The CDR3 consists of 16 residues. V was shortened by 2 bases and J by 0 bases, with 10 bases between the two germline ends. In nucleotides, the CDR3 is TGTGCCAGCTCACCAGGTACGGGGCCGAACACCGGGGAGCTGTTTTTT. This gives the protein CASSPGTGPNTGELFF. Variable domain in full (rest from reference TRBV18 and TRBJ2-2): NAGVMQNPRHLVRRRGQEARLRCSPMKGHSHVYWYRQLPEEGLKFMVYLQKENIIDESGMPKERFSAEFPKEGPSILRIQQVVRGDSAAYFCASSPGTGPNTGELFFGEGSRLTVL.

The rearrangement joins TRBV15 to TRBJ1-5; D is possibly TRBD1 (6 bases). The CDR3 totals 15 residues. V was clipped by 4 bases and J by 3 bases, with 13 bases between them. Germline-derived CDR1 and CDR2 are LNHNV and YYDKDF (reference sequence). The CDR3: CATSIGGGLNQPQHF. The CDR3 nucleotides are TGTGCCACCAGCATAGGGGGAGGCCTCAATCAGCCCCAGCATTTT.

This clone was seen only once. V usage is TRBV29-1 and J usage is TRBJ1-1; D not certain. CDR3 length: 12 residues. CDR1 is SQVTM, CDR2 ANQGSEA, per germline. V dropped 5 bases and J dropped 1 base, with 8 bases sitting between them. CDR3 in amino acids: CSVNRGNTEAFF. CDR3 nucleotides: TGCAGCGTTAATCGGGGGAACACTGAAGCTTTCTTT. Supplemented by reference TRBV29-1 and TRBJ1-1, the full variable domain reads SAVISQKPSRDICQRGTSLTIQCQVDSQVTMMFWYRQQPGQSLTLIATANQGSEATYESGFVIDKFPISRPNLTFSTLTVSNMSPEDSSIYLCSVNRGNTEAFFGQGTRLTVV.

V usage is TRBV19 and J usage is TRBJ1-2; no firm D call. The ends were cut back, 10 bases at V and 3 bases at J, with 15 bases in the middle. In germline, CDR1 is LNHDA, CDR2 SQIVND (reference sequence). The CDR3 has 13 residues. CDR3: CATQATGHYGYTF. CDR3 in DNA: TGTGCCACTCAAGCTACTGGCCACTATGGCTACACCTTC.

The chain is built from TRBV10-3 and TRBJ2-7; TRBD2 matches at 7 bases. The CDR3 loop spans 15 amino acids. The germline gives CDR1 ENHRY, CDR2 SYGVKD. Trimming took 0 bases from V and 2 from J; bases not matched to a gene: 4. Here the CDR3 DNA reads TGTGCCATCAGTGAGTCAATGGGGGGGGCCTACGAGCAGTACTTC. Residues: CAISESMGGAYEQYF.

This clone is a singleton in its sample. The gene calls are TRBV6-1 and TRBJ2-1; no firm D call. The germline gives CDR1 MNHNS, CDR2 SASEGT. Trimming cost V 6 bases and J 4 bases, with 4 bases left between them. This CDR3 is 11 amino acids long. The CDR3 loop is CASRIYNEQFF. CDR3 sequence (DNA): TGTGCCAGCAGAATTTACAATGAGCAGTTCTTC.

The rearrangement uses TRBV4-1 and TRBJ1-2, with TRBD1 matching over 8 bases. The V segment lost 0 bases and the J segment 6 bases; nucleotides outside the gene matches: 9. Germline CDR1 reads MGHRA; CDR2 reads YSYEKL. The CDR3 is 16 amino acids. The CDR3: CASSQEGGRGLDGYTF. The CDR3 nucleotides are TGCGCCAGCAGCCAAGAGGGGGGCAGGGGGCTGGATGGCTACACCTTC.

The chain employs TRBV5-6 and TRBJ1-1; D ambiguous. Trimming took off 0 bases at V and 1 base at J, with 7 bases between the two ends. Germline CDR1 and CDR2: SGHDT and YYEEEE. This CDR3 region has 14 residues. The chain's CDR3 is CASSLGSQNTEAFF. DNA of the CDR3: TGTGCCAGCAGCTTGGGGAGCCAGAACACTGAAGCTTTCTTT.

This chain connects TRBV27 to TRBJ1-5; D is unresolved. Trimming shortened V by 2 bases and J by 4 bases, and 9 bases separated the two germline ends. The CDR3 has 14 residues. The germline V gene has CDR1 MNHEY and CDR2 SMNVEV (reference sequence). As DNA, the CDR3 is TGTGCCAGCAGTTTACTGCGGGGTAATCAGCCCCAGCATTTT. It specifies CASSLLRGNQPQHF.

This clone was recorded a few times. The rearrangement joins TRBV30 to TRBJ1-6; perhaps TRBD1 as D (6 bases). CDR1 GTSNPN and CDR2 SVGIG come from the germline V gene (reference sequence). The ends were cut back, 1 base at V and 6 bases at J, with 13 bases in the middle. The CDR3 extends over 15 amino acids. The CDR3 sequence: CAWSEGGQSNSPLHF. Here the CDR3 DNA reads TGTGCCTGGAGTGAAGGTGGACAGAGTAATTCACCCCTCCACTTT. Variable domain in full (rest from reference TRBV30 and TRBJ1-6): SQTIHQWPATLVQPVGSPLSLECTVEGTSNPNLYWYRQAAGRGLQLLFYSVGIGQISSEVPQNLSASRPQDRQFILSSKKLLLSDSGFYLCAWSEGGQSNSPLHFGNGTRLTVT.

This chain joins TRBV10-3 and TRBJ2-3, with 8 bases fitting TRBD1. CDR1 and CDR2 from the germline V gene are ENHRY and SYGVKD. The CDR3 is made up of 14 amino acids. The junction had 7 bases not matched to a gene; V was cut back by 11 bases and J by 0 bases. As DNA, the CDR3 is TGTGCCCTACGGAGGGACAGGAGCACAGATACGCAGTATTTT. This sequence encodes CALRRDRSTDTQYF.

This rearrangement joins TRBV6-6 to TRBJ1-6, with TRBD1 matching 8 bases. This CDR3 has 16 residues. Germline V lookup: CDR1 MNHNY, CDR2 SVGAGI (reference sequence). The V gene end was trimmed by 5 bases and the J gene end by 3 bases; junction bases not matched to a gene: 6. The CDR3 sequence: CASSPGQELYNSPLHF. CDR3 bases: TGTGCCAGCAGTCCGGGACAGGAACTCTATAATTCACCCCTCCACTTT.

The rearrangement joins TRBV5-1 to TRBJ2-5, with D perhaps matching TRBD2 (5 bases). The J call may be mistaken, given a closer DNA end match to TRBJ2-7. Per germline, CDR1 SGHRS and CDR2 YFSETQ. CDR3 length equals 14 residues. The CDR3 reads CASSLVASSYEQYF. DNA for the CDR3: TGCGCCAGCAGCTTGGTAGCGAGTTCCTACGAGCAGTACTTC.

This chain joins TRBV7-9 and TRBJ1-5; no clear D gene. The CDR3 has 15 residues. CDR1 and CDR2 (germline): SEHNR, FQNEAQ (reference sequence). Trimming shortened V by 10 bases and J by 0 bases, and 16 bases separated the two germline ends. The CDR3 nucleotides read TGTGCCAAGGCGGGGTCTTCGCATAGCAATCAGCCCCAGCATTTT. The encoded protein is CAKAGSSHSNQPQHF.

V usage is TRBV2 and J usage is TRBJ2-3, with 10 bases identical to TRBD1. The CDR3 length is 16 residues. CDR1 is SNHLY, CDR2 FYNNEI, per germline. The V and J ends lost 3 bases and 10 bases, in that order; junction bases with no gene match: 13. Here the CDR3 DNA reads TGTGCCAGCAGTGACCCCGGGACAGGGGCGTCTCGGGCGCAGTATTTT. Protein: CASSDPGTGASRAQYF.

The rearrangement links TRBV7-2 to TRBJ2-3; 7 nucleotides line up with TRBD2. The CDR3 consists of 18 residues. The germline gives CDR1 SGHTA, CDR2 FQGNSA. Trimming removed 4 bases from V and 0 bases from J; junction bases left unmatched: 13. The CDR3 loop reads CASSSDRPGGGSTDTQYF. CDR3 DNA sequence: TGTGCCAGCAGCTCCGACCGACCAGGCGGGGGAAGCACAGATACGCAGTATTTT.

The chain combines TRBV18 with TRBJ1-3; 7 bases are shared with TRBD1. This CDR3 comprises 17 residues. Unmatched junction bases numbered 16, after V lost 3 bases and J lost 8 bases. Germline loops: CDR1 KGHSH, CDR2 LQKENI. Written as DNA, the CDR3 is TGTGCCAGCTCACCGATAAAGGGGGCACTTTTTGTAGACACCATATATTTT. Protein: CASSPIKGALFVDTIYF. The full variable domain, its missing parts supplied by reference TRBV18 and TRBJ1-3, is NAGVMQNPRHLVRRRGQEARLRCSPMKGHSHVYWYRQLPEEGLKFMVYLQKENIIDESGMPKERFSAEFPKEGPSILRIQQVVRGDSAAYFCASSPIKGALFVDTIYFGEGSWLTVV.

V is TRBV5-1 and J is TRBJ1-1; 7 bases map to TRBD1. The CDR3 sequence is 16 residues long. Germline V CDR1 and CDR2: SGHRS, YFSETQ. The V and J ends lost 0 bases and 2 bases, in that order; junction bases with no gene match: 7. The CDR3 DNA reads TGCGCCAGCAGCTTGGATATTACAGGGGTTAACACTGAAGCTTTCTTT. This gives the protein CASSLDITGVNTEAFF.

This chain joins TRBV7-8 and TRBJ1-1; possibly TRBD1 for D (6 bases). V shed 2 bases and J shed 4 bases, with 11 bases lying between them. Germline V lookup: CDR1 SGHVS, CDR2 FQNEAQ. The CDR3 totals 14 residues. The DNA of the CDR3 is TGTGCCAGCAGCTTACAAGGGGGTGCCACTGAAGCTTTCTTT. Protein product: CASSLQGGATEAFF.

CDR3 nucleotides: TGTGCCAGCAGTGACCTAGCGACGAACACCGGGGAGCTGTTTTTT. This codes for CASSDLATNTGELFF. The chain joins TRBV25-1 to TRBJ2-2, with TRBD2 as a possible D gene (6 bases). Germline CDR1 is MGHDK and CDR2 is SYGVNS. The CDR3 spans 15 residues. Trimming took 3 bases from V and 0 from J, leaving 8 bases between them.

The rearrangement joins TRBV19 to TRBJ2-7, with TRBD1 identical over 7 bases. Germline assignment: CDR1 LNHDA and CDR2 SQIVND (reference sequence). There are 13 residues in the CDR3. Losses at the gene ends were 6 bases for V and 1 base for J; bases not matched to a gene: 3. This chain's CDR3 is CASRDRASYEQYF. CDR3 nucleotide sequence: TGTGCCAGTAGAGACAGGGCTTCCTACGAGCAGTACTTC.

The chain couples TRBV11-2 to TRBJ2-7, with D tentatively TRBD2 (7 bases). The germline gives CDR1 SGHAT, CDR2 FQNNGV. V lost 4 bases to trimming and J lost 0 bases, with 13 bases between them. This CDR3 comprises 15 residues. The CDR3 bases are TGTGCCAGCAGCTGGGAGGGGGAGATCTCCTACGAGCAGTACTTC. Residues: CASSWEGEISYEQYF.